This TCR beta chain originates from a study of cytomegalovirus exposure and HLA in healthy donors. General study points: Prior analysis indicated that the majority of TCR beta V segments exhibited productivity approximately 90% or approximately 30% of the time.

A few counts support this clone. What it recognizes is unknown. Primers for the PCR totalled 60 Vbeta and 13 Jbeta. Original data processing: The authors later counted roughly 79 million unique TCR beta chains, some 10 million of them shared. The table came from immunoSEQ multiplex PCR; TCRdb's copy has only in-frame clones and leaves some out. That table is the source of V, J and clone size, and D and trimming were worked out from the DNA. The data contain about 62,000 clones, 70% to 75% of them singletons. Donors were ostensibly healthy at sampling, although undocumented immune exposures were probable. The source is a woman in her 30s in good health and CMV-seronegative. Sequencing was carried out using PBMCs.

CDR3 amino acids: CASSLGSGYTSYEQYV. The CDR3 DNA follows: TGTGCCAGCAGTTTGGGCTCAGGGTACACCTCCTACGAGCAGTACGTC. J is TRBJ2-7 and V is TRBV27; tentative D call: TRBD1 (5 bases). Germline V CDR1 and CDR2: MNHEY, SMNVEV (reference sequence). V lost 3 bases, J lost 0 bases, and 15 bases lay in between. The CDR3 spans 16 residues.